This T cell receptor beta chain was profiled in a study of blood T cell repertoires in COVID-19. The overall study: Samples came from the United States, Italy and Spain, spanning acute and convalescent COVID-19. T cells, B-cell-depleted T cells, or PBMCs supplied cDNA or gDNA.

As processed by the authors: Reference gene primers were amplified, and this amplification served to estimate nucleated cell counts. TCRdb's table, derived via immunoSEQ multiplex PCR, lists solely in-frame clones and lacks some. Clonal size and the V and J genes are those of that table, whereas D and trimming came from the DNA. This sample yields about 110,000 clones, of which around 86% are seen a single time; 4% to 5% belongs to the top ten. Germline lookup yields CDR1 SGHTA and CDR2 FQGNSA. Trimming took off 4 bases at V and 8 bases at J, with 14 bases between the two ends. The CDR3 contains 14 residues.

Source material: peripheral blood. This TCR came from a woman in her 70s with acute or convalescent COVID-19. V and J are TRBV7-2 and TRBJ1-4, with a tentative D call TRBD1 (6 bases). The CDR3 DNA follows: TGTGCCAGCAGCTCCCGGGACAATGGAGAAAAACTGTTTTTT. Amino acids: CASSSRDNGEKLFF.